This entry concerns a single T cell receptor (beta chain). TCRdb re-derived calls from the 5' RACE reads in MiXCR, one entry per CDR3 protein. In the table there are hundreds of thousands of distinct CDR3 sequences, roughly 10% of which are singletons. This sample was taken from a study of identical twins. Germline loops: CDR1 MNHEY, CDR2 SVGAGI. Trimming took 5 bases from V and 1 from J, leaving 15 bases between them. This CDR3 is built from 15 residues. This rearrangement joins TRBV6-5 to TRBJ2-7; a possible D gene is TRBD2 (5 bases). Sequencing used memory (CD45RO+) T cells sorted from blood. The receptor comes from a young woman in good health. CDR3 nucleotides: TGTGCCAGCAGTCTACGACTATCCCCTTCCTACGAGCAGTACTTC. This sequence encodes CASSLRLSPSYEQYF.